The subject of this entry is one T cell receptor beta chain. The CDR3 totals 14 residues. The V segment lost 6 bases and the J segment 6 bases; nucleotides outside the gene matches: 7. Per germline, CDR1 MNHEY and CDR2 SVGAGI. Original processing notes: The assay estimated nucleated cells by amplifying reference gene primers. Produced via immunoSEQ multiplex PCR; TCRdb's table is partial and in-frame only. The V and J calls and clone size were taken over from that table, and D and trimming were inferred from the DNA. This table has hundreds of thousands of clones, over 75% appearing once. Participant-reported clinical history was the basis for cohort assignment. The record originates from a study of blood T cell repertoires in COVID-19.

The genes are TRBV6-5 and TRBJ1-4, with 7 bases identical to TRBD1. The source material was PBMCs or T cells enriched from blood (not recorded which). This TCR derives from a man aged 25 to 40 who had recovered from COVID-19. CDR3 loop: CASSTGTEYEKLFF. In DNA form, the CDR3 reads TGTGCCAGCAGCACCGGGACAGAGTATGAAAAACTGTTTTTT.